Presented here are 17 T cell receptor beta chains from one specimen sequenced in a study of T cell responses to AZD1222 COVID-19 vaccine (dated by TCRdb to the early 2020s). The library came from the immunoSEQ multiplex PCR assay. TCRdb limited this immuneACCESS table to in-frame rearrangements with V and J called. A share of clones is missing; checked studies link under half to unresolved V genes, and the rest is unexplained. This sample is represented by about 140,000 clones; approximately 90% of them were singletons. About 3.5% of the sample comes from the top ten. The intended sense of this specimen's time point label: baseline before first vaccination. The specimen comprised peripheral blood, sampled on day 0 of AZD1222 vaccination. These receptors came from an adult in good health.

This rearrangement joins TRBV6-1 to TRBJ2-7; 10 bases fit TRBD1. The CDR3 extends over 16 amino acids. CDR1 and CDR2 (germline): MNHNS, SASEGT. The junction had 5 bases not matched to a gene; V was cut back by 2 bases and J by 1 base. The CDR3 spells CASSELMGQGSYEQYF. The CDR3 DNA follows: TGTGCCAGCAGTGAACTGATGGGACAGGGGTCCTACGAGCAGTACTTC.

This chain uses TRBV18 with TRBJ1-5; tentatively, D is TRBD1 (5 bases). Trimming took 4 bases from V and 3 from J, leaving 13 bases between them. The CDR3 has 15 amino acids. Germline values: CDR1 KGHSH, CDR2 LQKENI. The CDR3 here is CASSREAGNNQPQHF. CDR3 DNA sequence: TGTGCCAGCTCACGAGAAGCAGGGAACAATCAGCCCCAGCATTTT. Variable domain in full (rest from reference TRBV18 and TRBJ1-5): NAGVMQNPRHLVRRRGQEARLRCSPMKGHSHVYWYRQLPEEGLKFMVYLQKENIIDESGMPKERFSAEFPKEGPSILRIQQVVRGDSAAYFCASSREAGNNQPQHFGDGTRLSIL.

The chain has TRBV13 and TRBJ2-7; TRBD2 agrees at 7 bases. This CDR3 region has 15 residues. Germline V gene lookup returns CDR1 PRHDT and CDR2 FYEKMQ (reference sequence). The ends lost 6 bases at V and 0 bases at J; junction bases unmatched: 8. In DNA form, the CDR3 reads TGTGCCAGCAGTAGACGGGGGGTCCGCTCCTACGAGCAGTACTTC. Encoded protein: CASSRRGVRSYEQYF.

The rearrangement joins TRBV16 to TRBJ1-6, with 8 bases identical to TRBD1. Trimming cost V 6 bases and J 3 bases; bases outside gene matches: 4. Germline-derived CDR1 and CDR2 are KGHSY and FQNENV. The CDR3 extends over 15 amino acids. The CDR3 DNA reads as TGTGCCAGCAGACTAGACAGGGGCTATAATTCACCCCTCCACTTT. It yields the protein CASRLDRGYNSPLHF.

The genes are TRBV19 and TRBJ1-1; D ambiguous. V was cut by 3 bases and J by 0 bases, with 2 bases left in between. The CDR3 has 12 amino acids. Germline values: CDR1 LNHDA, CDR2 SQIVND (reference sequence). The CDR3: CASSILNTEAFF. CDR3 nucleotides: TGTGCCAGTAGTATTCTGAACACTGAAGCTTTCTTT.

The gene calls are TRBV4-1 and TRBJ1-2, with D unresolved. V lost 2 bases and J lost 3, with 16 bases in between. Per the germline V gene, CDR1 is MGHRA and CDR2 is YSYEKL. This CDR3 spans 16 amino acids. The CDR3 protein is CASSQLILVADYGYTF. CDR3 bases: TGCGCCAGCAGCCAACTCATCCTAGTGGCAGACTATGGCTACACCTTC.

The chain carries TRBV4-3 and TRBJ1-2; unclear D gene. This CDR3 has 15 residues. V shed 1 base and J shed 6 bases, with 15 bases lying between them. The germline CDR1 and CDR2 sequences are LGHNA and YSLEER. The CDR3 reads CASSQGWVPLNGYTF. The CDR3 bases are TGCGCCAGCAGCCAAGGGTGGGTTCCGCTAAATGGCTACACCTTC.

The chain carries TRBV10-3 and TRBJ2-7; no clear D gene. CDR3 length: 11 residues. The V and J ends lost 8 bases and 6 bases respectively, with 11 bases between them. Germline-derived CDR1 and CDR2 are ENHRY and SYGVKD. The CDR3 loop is CAIADRSEQYF. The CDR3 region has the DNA TGTGCCATCGCCGATAGGAGCGAGCAGTACTTC.

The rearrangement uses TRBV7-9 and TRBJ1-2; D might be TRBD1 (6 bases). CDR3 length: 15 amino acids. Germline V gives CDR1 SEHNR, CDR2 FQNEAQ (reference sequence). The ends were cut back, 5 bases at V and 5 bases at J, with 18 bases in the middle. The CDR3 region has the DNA TGTGCCAGCAGCCCCCAGGGGAACGCGTGGTATGGCTACACCTTC. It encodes CASSPQGNAWYGYTF.

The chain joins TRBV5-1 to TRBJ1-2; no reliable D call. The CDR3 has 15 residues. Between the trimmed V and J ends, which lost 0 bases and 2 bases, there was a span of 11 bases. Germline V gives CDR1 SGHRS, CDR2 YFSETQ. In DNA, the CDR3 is TGCGCCAGCAGCTTGGGTGGTTACTCGAACTATGGCTACACCTTC. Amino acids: CASSLGGYSNYGYTF.

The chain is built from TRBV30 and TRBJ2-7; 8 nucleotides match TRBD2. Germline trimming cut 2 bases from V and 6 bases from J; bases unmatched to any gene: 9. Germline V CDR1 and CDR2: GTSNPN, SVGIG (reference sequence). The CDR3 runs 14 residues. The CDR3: CAWSFAAGVSEQYF. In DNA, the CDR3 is TGTGCCTGGAGTTTCGCAGCGGGAGTATCCGAGCAGTACTTC.

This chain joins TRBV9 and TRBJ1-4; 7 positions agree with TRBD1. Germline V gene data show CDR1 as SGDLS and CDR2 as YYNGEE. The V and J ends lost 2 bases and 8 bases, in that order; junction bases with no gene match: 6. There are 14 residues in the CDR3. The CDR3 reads CASSVRQGDEKLFF. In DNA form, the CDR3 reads TGTGCCAGCAGCGTTCGACAGGGAGACGAAAAACTGTTTTTT.

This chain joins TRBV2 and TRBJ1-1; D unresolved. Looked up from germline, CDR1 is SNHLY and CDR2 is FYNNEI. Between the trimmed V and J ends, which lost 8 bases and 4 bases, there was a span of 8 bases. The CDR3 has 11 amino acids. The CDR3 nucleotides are TGTGCCAGCGGAAGTCCCACTGAAGCTTTCTTT. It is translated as CASGSPTEAFF.

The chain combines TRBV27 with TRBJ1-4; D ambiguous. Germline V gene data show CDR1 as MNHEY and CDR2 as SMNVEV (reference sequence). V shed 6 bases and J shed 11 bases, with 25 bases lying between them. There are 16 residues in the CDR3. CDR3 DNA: TGTGCCAGCAGCCCTCAGCACCGAACCAGACGAATCAAACTGTTTTTT. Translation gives CASSPQHRTRRIKLFF. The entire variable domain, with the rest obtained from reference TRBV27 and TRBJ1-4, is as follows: EAQVTQNPRYLITVTGKKLTVTCSQNMNHEYMSWYRQDPGLGLRQIYYSMNVEVTDKGDVPEGYKVSRKEKRNFPLILESPSPNQTSLYFCASSPQHRTRRIKLFFGSGTQLSVL.

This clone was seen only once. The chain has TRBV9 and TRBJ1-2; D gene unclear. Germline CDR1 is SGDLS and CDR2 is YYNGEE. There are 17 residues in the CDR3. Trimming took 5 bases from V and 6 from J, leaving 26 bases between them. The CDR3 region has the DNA TGTGCCAGCAGGCGGGTGGCAGATGACATAACCTCCGATGGCTACACCTTC. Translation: CASRRVADDITSDGYTF. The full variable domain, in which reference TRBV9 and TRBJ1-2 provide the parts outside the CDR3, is DSGVTQTPKHLITATGQRVTLRCSPRSGDLSVYWYQQSLDQGLQFLIQYYNGEERAKGNILERFSAQQFPDLHSELNLSSLELGDSALYFCASRRVADDITSDGYTFGSGTRLTVV.

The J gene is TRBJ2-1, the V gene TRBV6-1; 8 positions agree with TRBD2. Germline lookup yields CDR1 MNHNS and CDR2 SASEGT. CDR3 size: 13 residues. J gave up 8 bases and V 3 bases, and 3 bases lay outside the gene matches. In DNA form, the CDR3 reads TGTGCCAGCAGTGACGGGGGGGCCTATGAGCAGTTCTTC. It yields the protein CASSDGGAYEQFF.

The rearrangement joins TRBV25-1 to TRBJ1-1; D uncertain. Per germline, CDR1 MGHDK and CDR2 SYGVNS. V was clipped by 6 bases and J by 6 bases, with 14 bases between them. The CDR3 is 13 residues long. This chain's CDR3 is CASSGPRRAEAFF. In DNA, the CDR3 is TGTGCCAGCAGCGGACCCCGGAGGGCTGAAGCTTTCTTT. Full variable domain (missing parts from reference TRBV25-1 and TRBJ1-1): EADIYQTPRYLVIGTGKKITLECSQTMGHDKMYWYQQDPGMELHLIHYSYGVNSTEKGDLSSESTVSRIRTEHFPLTLESARPSHTSQYLCASSGPRRAEAFFGQGTRLTVV.